Below are 10 T cell receptor beta chains sequenced from a single sample in a study of cytomegalovirus exposure and HLA in healthy donors. The PCR ran on 60 Vbeta and 13 Jbeta primers. Data came from immunoSEQ multiplex PCR; TCRdb stores just in-frame clones and leaves some out. The sample contains some 120,000 clones, about 80% of which appear only once. Sequencing was performed on PBMCs. These receptor sequences come from a man younger than 30 in good health and CMV-seronegative.

The rearrangement uses TRBV28 and TRBJ2-1; 7 positions agree with TRBD2. This CDR3 contains 14 residues. Germline loops: CDR1 MDHEN, CDR2 SYDVKM. J lost 9 bases, V lost 6 bases, and 11 bases had no gene match. This CDR3 reads CASRPAGAVGEQFF. The CDR3, as DNA: TGTGCCAGCAGGCCTGCGGGAGCTGTGGGTGAGCAGTTCTTC.

This chain links TRBV2 with TRBJ2-4, with no clear D. This CDR3 spans 15 amino acids. Germline CDR1 and CDR2: SNHLY and FYNNEI. Deletions cut 5 bases from V and 6 bases from J, with 17 bases between. The CDR3 sequence is CASSPPTRSINIQYF. The DNA of the CDR3 is TGTGCCAGCAGTCCCCCTACTCGGTCTATAAACATTCAGTACTTC.

This chain links TRBV28 with TRBJ2-1, with D perhaps matching TRBD2 (5 bases). Trimming pared 6 bases from V and 2 bases from J, leaving 20 bases between. CDR1 is MDHEN and CDR2 is SYDVKM in the germline V gene. CDR3 length equals 17 residues. CDR3 coding DNA: TGTGCCAGCAGAGTCCCCCTTCTGGGGAGCGCCTACAATGAGCAGTTCTTC. This translates into CASRVPLLGSAYNEQFF.

V is TRBV28 and J is TRBJ1-2; the D gene is possibly TRBD1 (6 bases). The germline gives CDR1 MDHEN, CDR2 SYDVKM. V shed 1 base and J shed 8 bases, with 20 bases lying between them. The CDR3 runs to 16 residues. The CDR3, as DNA: TGTGCCAGCAGTTTATCTTTCGGTCGGGGGGGCGGCGGCTACACCTTC. It encodes CASSLSFGRGGGGYTF.

The chain carries TRBV6-6 and TRBJ1-1; no definite D call. V was cut by 0 bases and J by 6 bases, with 14 bases left in between. Germline CDR1 reads MNHNY; CDR2 reads SVGAGI (reference sequence). The CDR3 is 15 amino acids. The CDR3 coding sequence is TGTGCCAGCAGTTACTCGCGGAGCGGAAACGCTGAAGCTTTCTTT. It specifies CASSYSRSGNAEAFF.

This clone was observed once. The rearrangement joins TRBV6-1 to TRBJ1-2; D is ambiguous. Between the trimmed V and J ends, which lost 6 bases and 5 bases, there was a span of 16 bases. This CDR3 is built from 14 residues. The germline V gene has CDR1 MNHNS and CDR2 SASEGT. This CDR3 reads CASRRERRTYGYTF. The CDR3 DNA reads TGTGCCAGCAGGCGGGAACGCCGGACTTATGGCTACACCTTC.

CDR3 sequence reads: CASSQPGQGRNYGYTF. The CDR3 region has the DNA TGTGCCAGCAGCCAACCCGGACAGGGGCGTAACTATGGCTACACCTTC. The chain employs TRBV4-2 and TRBJ1-2, with 9 bases fitting TRBD1. V lost 2 bases to trimming and J lost 1 base; unmatched junction nucleotides: 5. Germline V lookup: CDR1 LGHNA, CDR2 YNFKEQ. The CDR3 has 16 amino acids.

This clone appeared a few times. J is TRBJ2-2 and V is TRBV6-6; the match to TRBD1 covers 7 bases. After removal of 6 bases from V and 6 bases from J, the junction contained 7 bases not matched to a gene. Germline V CDR1 and CDR2: MNHNY, SVGAGI (reference sequence). The CDR3 runs 14 residues. CDR3 nucleotide sequence: TGTGCCAGCAGACGACAGGGTGACGCCGGGGAGCTGTTTTTT. Translation: CASRRQGDAGELFF.

This chain uses TRBV6-1 with TRBJ2-1; D call uncertain. There are 14 residues in the CDR3. Germline-derived CDR1 and CDR2 are MNHNS and SASEGT. The V end lost 5 bases, the J end lost 6 bases, and 14 bases lay between the germline ends. The DNA for the CDR3 is TGTGCCAGCAGTAGTAAGGCGCCTAGCAATGAGCAGTTCTTC. This codes for CASSSKAPSNEQFF.

V and J are TRBV6-6 and TRBJ1-2, with 10 bases aligning to TRBD1. CDR1 MNHNY and CDR2 SVGAGI come from the germline V gene (reference sequence). The CDR3 runs 13 residues. After removal of 6 bases from V and 6 bases from J, the junction contained 4 bases not matched to a gene. CDR3 loop: CASSRQGADGYTF. The CDR3 DNA follows: TGTGCCAGCAGCCGACAGGGGGCCGATGGCTACACCTTC.